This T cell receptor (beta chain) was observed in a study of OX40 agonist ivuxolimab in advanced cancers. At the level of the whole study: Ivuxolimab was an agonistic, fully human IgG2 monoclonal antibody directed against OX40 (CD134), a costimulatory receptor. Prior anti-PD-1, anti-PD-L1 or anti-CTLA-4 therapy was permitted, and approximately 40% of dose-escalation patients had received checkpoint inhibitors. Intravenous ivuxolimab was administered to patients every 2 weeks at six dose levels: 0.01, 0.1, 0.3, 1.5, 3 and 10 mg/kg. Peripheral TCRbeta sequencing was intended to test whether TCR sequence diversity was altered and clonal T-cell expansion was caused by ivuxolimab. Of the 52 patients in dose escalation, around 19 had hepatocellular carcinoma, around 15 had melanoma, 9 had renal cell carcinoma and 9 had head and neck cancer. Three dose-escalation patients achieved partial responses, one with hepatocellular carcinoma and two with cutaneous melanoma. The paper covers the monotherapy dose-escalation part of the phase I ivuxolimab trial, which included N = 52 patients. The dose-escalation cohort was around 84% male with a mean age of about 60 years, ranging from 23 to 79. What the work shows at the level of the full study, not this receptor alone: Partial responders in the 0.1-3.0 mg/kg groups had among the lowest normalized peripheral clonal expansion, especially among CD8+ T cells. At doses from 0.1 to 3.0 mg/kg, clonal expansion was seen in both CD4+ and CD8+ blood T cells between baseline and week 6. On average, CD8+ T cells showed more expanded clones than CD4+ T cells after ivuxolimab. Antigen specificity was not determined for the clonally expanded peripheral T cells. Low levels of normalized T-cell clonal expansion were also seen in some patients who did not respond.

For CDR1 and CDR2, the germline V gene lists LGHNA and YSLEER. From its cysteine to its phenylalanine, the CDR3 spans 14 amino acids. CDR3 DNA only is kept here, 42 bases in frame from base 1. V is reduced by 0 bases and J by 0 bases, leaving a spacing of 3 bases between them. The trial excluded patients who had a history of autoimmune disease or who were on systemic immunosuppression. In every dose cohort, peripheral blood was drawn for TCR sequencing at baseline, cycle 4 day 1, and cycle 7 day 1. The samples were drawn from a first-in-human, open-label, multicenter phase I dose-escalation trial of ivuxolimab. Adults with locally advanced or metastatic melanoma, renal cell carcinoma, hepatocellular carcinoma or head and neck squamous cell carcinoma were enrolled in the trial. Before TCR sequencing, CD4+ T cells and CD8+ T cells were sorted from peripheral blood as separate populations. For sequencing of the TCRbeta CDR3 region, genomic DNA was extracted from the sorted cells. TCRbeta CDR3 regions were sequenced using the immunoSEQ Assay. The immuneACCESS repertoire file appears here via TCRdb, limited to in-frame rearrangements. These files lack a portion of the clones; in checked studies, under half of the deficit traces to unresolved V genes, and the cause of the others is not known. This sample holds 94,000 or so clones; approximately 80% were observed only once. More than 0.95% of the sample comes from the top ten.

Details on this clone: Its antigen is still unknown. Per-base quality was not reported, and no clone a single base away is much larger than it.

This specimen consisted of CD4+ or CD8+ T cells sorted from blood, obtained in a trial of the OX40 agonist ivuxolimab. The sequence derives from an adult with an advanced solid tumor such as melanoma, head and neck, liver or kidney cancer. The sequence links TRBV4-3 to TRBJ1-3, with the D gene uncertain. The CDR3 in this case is CASSQDISGNTIYF. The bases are TGCGCCAGCAGCCAAGATATCTCTGGAAACACCATATATTTT.